This T cell receptor (beta chain) was documented in a study of T cells after yellow fever vaccination. Across the whole study: Fractions of low cell number were prepared using SMART-Seq v4 Ultra Low Input.

In making TCR cDNA, 5'RACE template switching added a universal primer site and UMIs to it. TCRdb passed the 5' RACE reads through MiXCR, listing each CDR3 protein once. The profile shows approximately 47,000 distinct CDR3 sequences, 5.5% to 8% of them singletons. This clonotype was seen only a few times. Germline loops: CDR1 MNHNS, CDR2 SASEGT. There are 14 residues in the CDR3. Trimming shortened V by 6 bases and J by 5 bases, and 16 bases separated the two germline ends. This TCR was sampled from a man aged 25 to 40 who received the YFV17D yellow fever vaccine. The V call is TRBV6-1, the J call TRBJ1-2, with D tentatively TRBD1 (6 bases). The sample was PBMCs, either bulk or a sorted T-cell subset (CD4+, CD8+, memory, or dextramer-sorted; not recorded which), taken 45 days after the yellow fever booster vaccination. The CDR3 region is CASRRGLQEYGYTF. CDR3 sequence (DNA): TGTGCCAGCAGACGGGGGCTCCAGGAGTATGGCTACACCTTC.